These 18 T cell receptor beta chains share one sample of origin, sequenced in a study of blood T cell repertoires in COVID-19. Only in-frame clones appear in the TCRdb table, and some are missing; sequencing was by immunoSEQ multiplex PCR. The sample yields around 250,000 clones, 86% seen once. The sequencing input was peripheral blood. Receptors were obtained from a woman aged 30 to 39 with active or convalescent COVID-19.

This chain connects TRBV27 to TRBJ1-1; 7 positions match TRBD1. The CDR3 is made up of 15 amino acids. The germline gives CDR1 MNHEY, CDR2 SMNVEV (reference sequence). V lost 2 bases and J lost 3; bases outside the gene matches: 6. CDR3 amino acids: CASSLSRGLDTEAFF. DNA of the CDR3: TGTGCCAGCAGTTTAAGTAGGGGGCTTGACACTGAAGCTTTCTTT.

The chain combines TRBV5-4 with TRBJ2-2; perhaps TRBD1 as D (6 bases). With 1 base removed from V and 5 bases from J, the gap between germline ends came to 6 bases. The germline V gene has CDR1 SGHNT and CDR2 YYREEE (reference sequence). This CDR3 spans 13 amino acids. This CDR3 reads CASSLTGTGELFF. The CDR3 DNA follows: TGTGCCAGCAGCTTGACAGGGACCGGGGAGCTGTTTTTT.

A few counts support this clone. The chain is built from TRBV23-1 and TRBJ1-1; D is undetermined. TRBV23-1 is given ORF status, its function remaining uncertain. There are 13 residues in the CDR3. Trimming took 7 bases from V and 1 from J, leaving 10 bases between them. This CDR3 is CASIWYKNTEAFF. The CDR3 DNA follows: TGCGCCAGCATTTGGTACAAGAACACTGAAGCTTTCTTT.

V gene TRBV24-1 combines with J gene TRBJ2-3, with TRBD2 matching 7 bases. The CDR3 extends over 13 amino acids. V dropped 4 bases and J dropped 6; count of bases not matched to a gene: 3. Germline-derived CDR1 and CDR2 are KGHDR and SFDVKD. The CDR3 region is CATSEGRGDTQYF. Written as DNA, the CDR3 is TGTGCCACCAGTGAAGGGCGGGGGGATACGCAGTATTTT.

The chain is built from TRBV10-3 and TRBJ2-1, with D maybe TRBD1 (5 bases). Germline assignment: CDR1 ENHRY and CDR2 SYGVKD. CDR3 length equals 14 residues. V was shortened by 0 bases and J by 9 bases, with 12 bases between the two germline ends. CDR3 in amino acids: CAISESGTRGEQFF. CDR3 nucleotides: TGTGCCATCAGTGAGTCGGGTACAAGGGGTGAGCAGTTCTTC.

This chain uses TRBV30 with TRBJ1-2, with D maybe TRBD1 (5 bases). CDR3 length: 14 amino acids. Germline CDR1 and CDR2: GTSNPN and SVGIG (reference sequence). V was shortened by 5 bases and J by 3 bases, with 16 bases between the two germline ends. The CDR3 sequence is CAWGTGPPHYGYTF. The CDR3, as DNA: TGTGCCTGGGGAACAGGACCTCCCCACTATGGCTACACCTTC.

The chain recombines TRBV19 with TRBJ2-7; 7 positions agree with TRBD1. This CDR3 is built from 15 residues. Germline V gives CDR1 LNHDA, CDR2 SQIVND (reference sequence). The ends lost 5 bases at V and 0 bases at J; junction bases unmatched: 7. CDR3 in amino acids: CASSADRASSYEQYF. Here the CDR3 DNA reads TGTGCCAGTAGTGCTGACAGGGCAAGCTCCTACGAGCAGTACTTC.

J is TRBJ2-4 and V is TRBV7-2; possibly TRBD2 for D (5 bases). Looked up from germline, CDR1 is SGHTA and CDR2 is FQGNSA. This CDR3 region has 12 residues. The V end lost 1 base, the J end lost 13 bases, and 11 bases lay between the germline ends. CDR3 DNA: TGTGCCAGCAGCTTAGAGACTAACGGGCAGTACTTC. Its protein is CASSLETNGQYF.

This chain connects TRBV28 to TRBJ2-2; D gene uncertain. CDR3 length: 12 amino acids. Germline values: CDR1 MDHEN, CDR2 SYDVKM. Trimming stripped 2 bases from V and 6 bases from J, with 4 bases between. CDR3 sequence reads: CASSLTAGELFF. CDR3 DNA sequence: TGTGCCAGCAGTTTAACGGCCGGGGAGCTGTTTTTT.

This rearrangement joins TRBV5-4 to TRBJ2-7; D not resolved. V gave up 3 bases and J gave up 2 bases, with 9 bases separating them. Germline V gene lookup returns CDR1 SGHNT and CDR2 YYREEE (reference sequence). This CDR3 region has 13 residues. The CDR3 DNA reads as TGTGCCAGCAGCTCCCCCGGTCCCTACGAGCAGTACTTC. Its translation is CASSSPGPYEQYF.

In its sample, this clone was seen once. This sequence joins TRBV19 and TRBJ2-6; 10 bases map to TRBD1. This CDR3 has 16 amino acids. The ends lost 5 bases at V and 4 bases at J; junction bases unmatched: 5. The germline gives CDR1 LNHDA, CDR2 SQIVND (reference sequence). The CDR3 sequence: CASSGTGAVGANVLTF. For the CDR3, the DNA is TGTGCCAGTAGTGGGACAGGGGCTGTGGGGGCCAACGTCCTGACTTTC. Full variable domain (remainder filled in from reference TRBV19 and TRBJ2-6): DGGITQSPKYLFRKEGQNVTLSCEQNLNHDAMYWYRQDPGQGLRLIYYSQIVNDFQKGDIAEGYSVSREKKESFPLTVTSAQKNPTAFYLCASSGTGAVGANVLTFGAGSRLTVL.

V gene TRBV6-2 or TRBV6-3 combines with J gene TRBJ2-3; D perhaps matches TRBD2 (5 bases). V lost 4 bases to trimming and J lost 6 bases, with 14 bases between them. There are 14 residues in the CDR3. The germline CDR1 and CDR2 sequences are MNHEY and SVGEGT. Here the CDR3 reads CASSSPGLLDTQYF. For the CDR3, the DNA is TGTGCCAGCAGTTCTCCCGGACTTTTGGATACGCAGTATTTT.

The J gene is TRBJ2-1, the V gene TRBV7-8; maybe TRBD2 (6 bases). This CDR3 is 15 amino acids long. Germline CDR1 is SGHVS and CDR2 is FQNEAQ. With 5 bases removed from V and 7 bases from J, the gap between germline ends came to 18 bases. The DNA for the CDR3 is TGTGCCAGCAGCCTCCGGGAGACAGCTAGGAATGAGCAGTTCTTC. Its protein product is CASSLRETARNEQFF.

The chain links TRBV19 to TRBJ2-1; 10 positions agree with TRBD1. CDR1 is LNHDA and CDR2 is SQIVND in the germline V gene (reference sequence). Trimming cost V 4 bases and J 7 bases; bases outside gene matches: 7. The CDR3 extends over 15 amino acids. The CDR3: CASSTRDRGNNEQFF. In DNA form, the CDR3 reads TGTGCCAGTAGTACCCGGGACAGGGGAAATAATGAGCAGTTCTTC.

The gene calls are TRBV25-1 and TRBJ1-6; a possible D gene is TRBD1 (6 bases). CDR1 and CDR2 from the germline V gene are MGHDK and SYGVNS. This CDR3 is 15 amino acids long. With 3 bases removed from V and 4 bases from J, the gap between germline ends came to 10 bases. CDR3 protein: CASSDSTGYNSPLHF. The CDR3 DNA is TGTGCCAGCAGTGACTCTACAGGGTATAATTCACCCCTCCACTTT.

The rearrangement links TRBV18 to TRBJ2-3, with 8 bases lining up with TRBD1. After removal of 3 bases from V and 2 bases from J, the junction contained 10 bases not matched to a gene. This CDR3 contains 17 residues. Germline V gene data show CDR1 as KGHSH and CDR2 as LQKENI. In nucleotides, the CDR3 is TGTGCCAGCTCACCTGATGCGCCAGGGGGCTACACAGATACGCAGTATTTT. Translating gives CASSPDAPGGYTDTQYF.

The chain employs TRBV28 and TRBJ2-7; tentative D call: TRBD1 (6 bases). With 5 bases removed from V and 2 bases from J, the gap between germline ends came to 13 bases. Germline assignment: CDR1 MDHEN and CDR2 SYDVKM. The CDR3 extends over 14 amino acids. The CDR3 is CASSEQGFPYEQYF. The CDR3, as DNA: TGTGCCAGCAGTGAACAGGGTTTCCCCTACGAGCAGTACTTC.

In its sample, this clone was seen once. The chain recombines TRBV21-1 with TRBJ2-4; the table's D call, TRBD1, has no DNA check behind it. TRBV21-1 is annotated as a pseudogene. The length of the CDR3 is 16 residues. Here the CDR3 reads CASSNMASGAKNIQYF. The CDR3 DNA reads as TGTGCCAGCAGCAATATGGCAAGTGGAGCCAAAAACATTCAGTACTTC.